This T cell receptor beta chain was obtained from a study of blood T cell repertoires in COVID-19. Study overall: T cells, B-cell-depleted T cells, or PBMCs supplied cDNA or gDNA.

Trimming pared 0 bases from V and 6 bases from J, leaving 12 bases between. The CDR3 consists of 14 residues. The germline V gene encodes CDR1 SGHDT and CDR2 YYEEEE. Assay: immunoSEQ multiplex PCR; the TCRdb copy retains only in-frame clones and omits some. The table records 60,000 to 75,000 clones, around 87% of them present only once. The origin of this receptor is a man in his sixties with acute or convalescent COVID-19. Sequencing was done on a sample of peripheral blood. The V call is TRBV5-6, the J call TRBJ1-2; perhaps TRBD1 as D (6 bases). The CDR3 nucleotides are TGTGCCAGCAGCTTGGGTCAGGGGTTTAATGGCTACACCTTC. Its translation: CASSLGQGFNGYTF.